Below are 26 T cell receptor beta chains sequenced from a single sample in a study of blood T cell repertoires in COVID-19. Data came from immunoSEQ multiplex PCR; TCRdb stores just in-frame clones and leaves some out. The table lists around 300,000 clones, approximately 88% of them singletons. What was sequenced was PBMCs or T cells enriched from blood (not recorded which). All receptors derive from a woman in her thirties who had recovered from COVID-19.

The CDR3 sequence: CASSGTEVFFPSFF. The CDR3 DNA is TGTGCCAGCAGTGGGACAGAGGTTTTTTTTCCCTCCTTTTTT. This rearrangement joins TRBV25-1 to TRBJ1-4; tentative D call: TRBD1 (6 bases). V lost 4 bases to trimming and J lost 17 bases, with 23 bases between them. Germline V lookup: CDR1 MGHDK, CDR2 SYGVNS. This CDR3 contains 14 residues.

The V and J genes are TRBV7-9 and TRBJ1-2; D is possibly TRBD1 (5 bases). The germline V gene has CDR1 SEHNR and CDR2 FQNEAQ (reference sequence). The CDR3 is made up of 13 amino acids. Trimming took off 5 bases at V and 3 bases at J, with 10 bases between the two ends. The CDR3 coding sequence is TGTGCCAGCAGCACCGGGACTTACTATGGCTACACCTTC. Protein: CASSTGTYYGYTF.

The rearrangement uses TRBV12-3 or TRBV12-4 and TRBJ2-3; 10 nucleotides match TRBD1. V lost 6 bases to trimming and J lost 5 bases; unmatched junction nucleotides: 2. This CDR3 contains 13 residues. CDR3 nucleotide sequence: TGTGCCAGCAGGGACAGGGGGGAAGATACGCAGTATTTT. Translating it yields CASRDRGEDTQYF.

The CDR3 DNA reads TGTGCCAGCAGCGTAGTGGGCAAGCCCCGAGACACCATATATTTT. Its translation is CASSVVGKPRDTIYF. The V and J genes are TRBV9 and TRBJ1-3; no clear D gene. This CDR3 has 15 amino acids. In germline, CDR1 is SGDLS, CDR2 YYNGEE. V gave up 0 bases and J gave up 8 bases, with 15 bases separating them. Complete variable domain (other parts from reference TRBV9 and TRBJ1-3): DSGVTQTPKHLITATGQRVTLRCSPRSGDLSVYWYQQSLDQGLQFLIQYYNGEERAKGNILERFSAQQFPDLHSELNLSSLELGDSALYFCASSVVGKPRDTIYFGEGSWLTVV.

The chain couples TRBV20-1 to TRBJ1-1, with a possible D match to TRBD1 (5 bases). The CDR3 loop spans 8 amino acids. V was pared by 7 bases and J by 14 bases, with 11 bases between. The germline gives CDR1 DFQATT, CDR2 SNEGSKA (reference sequence). CDR3 in DNA: TGCAGTGTCCTAGGGGCGTTCTTT. Its translation is CSVLGAFF.

J is TRBJ2-3 and V is TRBV11-3; TRBD2 matches 9 bases. Germline lookup yields CDR1 SGHNT and CDR2 YENEEA. The V gene end was trimmed by 4 bases and the J gene end by 4 bases; junction bases not matched to a gene: 3. The CDR3 has 14 amino acids. CDR3 in DNA: TGTGCCAGCAGCTCGGGACTAGCATCAGATACGCAGTATTTT. Translation gives CASSSGLASDTQYF.

This clone was counted only a few times. The genes are TRBV9 and TRBJ1-3; D not resolved. This CDR3 spans 17 amino acids. The germline V gene has CDR1 SGDLS and CDR2 YYNGEE. V gave up 4 bases and J gave up 5 bases, with 22 bases separating them. Here the CDR3 reads CASSLMREPKARNTIYF. The CDR3 region has the DNA TGTGCCAGCAGCTTAATGAGGGAACCTAAAGCTAGAAACACCATATATTTT.

CDR3 loop: CASSVAGTTPGADTQYF. As DNA, the CDR3 is TGTGCCAGCAGCGTAGCCGGGACAACGCCCGGGGCAGATACGCAGTATTTT. The rearrangement uses TRBV9 and TRBJ2-3; TRBD1 might be the D (6 bases). Per germline, CDR1 SGDLS and CDR2 YYNGEE. This CDR3 region has 17 residues. With 0 bases removed from V and 4 bases from J, the gap between germline ends came to 18 bases.

The rearrangement joins TRBV6-1 to TRBJ2-7, with a possible D match to TRBD1 (6 bases). CDR1 MNHNS and CDR2 SASEGT come from the germline V gene. V was trimmed by 2 bases and J by 0 bases, leaving 14 bases between them. The CDR3 is 16 residues long. CDR3 in amino acids: CASSEKARTVSYEQYF. DNA for the CDR3: TGTGCCAGCAGTGAAAAAGCCAGGACAGTCTCCTACGAGCAGTACTTC.

The chain recombines TRBV4-1 with TRBJ2-1, with TRBD2 matching 9 bases. Per germline, CDR1 MGHRA and CDR2 YSYEKL. The CDR3 consists of 15 residues. The trim removed 5 bases at V and 2 bases at J, leaving 4 bases unmatched. CDR3 protein: CASSSGTSTYNEQFF. The CDR3 DNA sequence: TGCGCCAGCAGCTCCGGGACTAGCACCTACAATGAGCAGTTCTTC.

Worth noting for this clone: At the DNA level, this CDR3 is encoded by other sequences in the same sample as well. V is TRBV7-9 and J is TRBJ2-1; TRBD2 aligns across 7 bases. CDR3 length: 16 amino acids. Germline-derived CDR1 and CDR2 are SEHNR and FQNEAQ (reference sequence). The trim removed 5 bases at V and 0 bases at J, leaving 7 bases unmatched. CDR3 coding DNA: TGTGCCAGCAGCCCTCCGGGGGGTTCCTCCTACAATGAGCAGTTCTTC. The encoded protein is CASSPPGGSSYNEQFF.

The gene calls are TRBV3-1 (or the pseudogene TRBV3-2) and TRBJ2-7; D remains unclear. CDR3 size: 14 residues. The V and J ends lost 2 bases and 2 bases respectively, with 10 bases between them. The germline gives CDR1 LGHDT, CDR2 YNNKEL (reference sequence). CDR3 in amino acids: CASSQLLGPYEQYF. The CDR3 DNA reads as TGTGCCAGCAGCCAACTACTGGGCCCCTACGAGCAGTACTTC.

This clone was detected a few times. The CDR3 spells CASSQGLAFF. CDR3 nucleotide sequence: TGTGCCAGTAGCCAGGGTTTGGCTTTCTTT. V and J are TRBV19 and TRBJ1-1; D is possibly TRBD1 (5 bases). CDR1 LNHDA and CDR2 SQIVND come from the germline V gene (reference sequence). The CDR3 spans 10 residues. V was pared by 6 bases and J by 11 bases, with 10 bases between.

The rearrangement links TRBV6-5 to TRBJ1-2; D is uncertain. The length of the CDR3 is 13 residues. Per the germline V gene, CDR1 is MNHEY and CDR2 is SVGAGI. V dropped 10 bases and J dropped 1 base, with 13 bases sitting between them. This CDR3 is CATPWEVNYGYTF. CDR3 in DNA: TGTGCCACCCCGTGGGAGGTTAACTATGGCTACACCTTC.

The chain combines TRBV9 with TRBJ1-5; no clear D. Trimming removed 3 bases from V and 0 bases from J, with 7 bases in between. The V gene's germline CDR1 is SGDLS and CDR2 YYNGEE. This CDR3 has 14 amino acids. DNA of the CDR3: TGTGCCAGCAGCGACGGACTTAGCAATCAGCCCCAGCATTTT. Encoded protein: CASSDGLSNQPQHF. The full variable domain, its missing parts supplied by reference TRBV9 and TRBJ1-5, is DSGVTQTPKHLITATGQRVTLRCSPRSGDLSVYWYQQSLDQGLQFLIQYYNGEERAKGNILERFSAQQFPDLHSELNLSSLELGDSALYFCASSDGLSNQPQHFGDGTRLSIL.

The V and J genes are TRBV7-9 and TRBJ1-1; D is unclear. Trimming cost V 4 bases and J 6 bases, with 9 bases left between them. The CDR3 totals 12 residues. CDR1 and CDR2 (germline): SEHNR, FQNEAQ (reference sequence). CDR3 loop: CASSSTGAEAFF. The CDR3 DNA is TGTGCCAGCAGCTCAACCGGGGCTGAAGCTTTCTTT.

The chain couples TRBV7-9 to TRBJ1-3; D gene unclear. CDR1 and CDR2 (germline): SEHNR, FQNEAQ (reference sequence). The CDR3 runs to 16 residues. Trimming stripped 3 bases from V and 3 bases from J, with 15 bases between. The CDR3 spells CASSLIHGVSGNTIYF. The DNA for the CDR3 is TGTGCCAGCAGCTTGATTCACGGGGTTAGTGGAAACACCATATATTTT.

The rearrangement joins TRBV27 to TRBJ1-6; perhaps TRBD1 as D (6 bases). The CDR3 extends over 15 amino acids. Germline CDR1 MNHEY, CDR2 SMNVEV (reference sequence). V lost 3 bases and J 3 bases, leaving 9 bases between the germline ends. The CDR3 loop is CASSLGGLYNSPLHF. CDR3 nucleotides: TGTGCCAGCAGTTTGGGGGGGCTCTATAATTCACCCCTCCACTTT.

V gene TRBV6-6 combines with J gene TRBJ2-7, with 10 positions matching TRBD1. J gave up 2 bases and V 7 bases, and 5 bases lay outside the gene matches. The CDR3 totals 14 residues. In germline, CDR1 is MNHNY, CDR2 SVGAGI (reference sequence). The CDR3 DNA reads as TGTGCCAGCATACGGACAGGGGGGGCCTACGAGCAGTACTTC. Residues: CASIRTGGAYEQYF.

This chain connects TRBV27 to TRBJ2-1, with D unclear. Germline CDR1 reads MNHEY; CDR2 reads SMNVEV (reference sequence). V shed 4 bases and J shed 0 bases, with 16 bases lying between them. This CDR3 region has 17 residues. The CDR3 DNA follows: TGTGCCAGCAGTTCCCCCCGGAGATTAAGCTCCTACAATGAGCAGTTCTTC. Its translation: CASSSPRRLSSYNEQFF.

J is TRBJ2-3 and V is TRBV10-1, with TRBD2 identical over 8 bases. Germline-derived CDR1 and CDR2 are WNHNN and SYGVQD (reference sequence). V shed 2 bases, J shed 3 bases, and the junction held 4 bases outside the gene matches. This CDR3 comprises 15 residues. CDR3 DNA: TGCGCCAGCAGTGAGCGGGGGGGCCGGACAGATACGCAGTATTTT. This codes for CASSERGGRTDTQYF.

The V and J genes are TRBV7-9 and TRBJ2-7, with 12 bases that match TRBD2. The CDR3 sequence is 19 residues long. Germline V gene sequence: CDR1 SEHNR, CDR2 FQNEAQ (reference sequence). V dropped 4 bases and J dropped 0; count of bases not matched to a gene: 13. The chain's CDR3 is CASSSHLAGGPPSSYEQYF. In nucleotides, the CDR3 is TGTGCCAGCAGCTCCCATCTAGCGGGAGGGCCCCCGAGCTCCTACGAGCAGTACTTC. The variable domain in full, completed from reference TRBV7-9 and TRBJ2-7, reads DTGVSQNPRHKITKRGQNVTFRCDPISEHNRLYWYRQTLGQGPEFLTYFQNEAQLEKSRLLSDRFSAERPKGSFSTLEIQRTEQGDSAMYLCASSSHLAGGPPSSYEQYFGPGTRLTVT.

The chain combines TRBV5-8 with TRBJ2-7; the match to TRBD2 covers 7 bases. Germline CDR1 SGHTS, CDR2 YDEGEE. The CDR3 sequence is 14 residues long. J gave up 3 bases and V 4 bases, and 7 bases lay outside the gene matches. CDR3 nucleotide sequence: TGTGCCAGCAGCGAGTCGGGGGGAGTCTACGAGCAGTACTTC. Translation: CASSESGGVYEQYF.

The CDR3 nucleotides read TGTGCCAGCGGGACAGGGGGCTCCTACGAGCAGTACTTC. Translated, it gives CASGTGGSYEQYF. V is TRBV6-5 and J is TRBJ2-7, with 11 positions matching TRBD1. V lost 8 bases and J lost 0; bases outside the gene matches: 0. CDR3 length equals 13 residues. CDR1 is MNHEY and CDR2 is SVGAGI in the germline V gene.

The chain uses TRBV28 and TRBJ1-2; D is unresolved. This CDR3 is 15 amino acids long. V was clipped by 3 bases and J by 0 bases, with 11 bases between them. In germline, CDR1 is MDHEN, CDR2 SYDVKM. The CDR3 region is CASSFGGISNYGYTF. In DNA form, the CDR3 reads TGTGCCAGCAGTTTCGGCGGAATATCTAACTATGGCTACACCTTC.

The CDR3 spells CASSQDLQGSSTQETQYF. CDR3 bases: TGCGCCAGCAGCCAAGACTTACAGGGTAGTAGTACTCAAGAGACCCAGTACTTC. The chain carries TRBV4-3 and TRBJ2-5, with a possible D match to TRBD1 (6 bases). The length of the CDR3 is 18 residues. Germline values: CDR1 LGHNA, CDR2 YSLEER. V shed 0 bases and J shed 2 bases, with 19 bases lying between them.